This T cell receptor beta chain is drawn from a study of cytomegalovirus exposure and HLA in healthy donors. Profiled with immunoSEQ multiplex PCR; TCRdb holds only in-frame clones, not every one. The data contain fewer than 55,000 clones, around nine tenths of them singletons. The CDR3 extends over 15 amino acids. Germline loops: CDR1 SEHNR, CDR2 FQNEAQ (reference sequence). Trimming stripped 4 bases from V and 1 base from J, with 12 bases between. The rearrangement links TRBV7-9 to TRBJ2-3, with D possibly matching TRBD1 (6 bases). The sequenced sample consisted of PBMCs. This TCR came from a man between 18 and 35 years old in good health and CMV-seronegative. Here the CDR3 reads CASSSQGSGTDTQYF. The CDR3 DNA reads TGTGCCAGCAGCTCACAGGGTTCGGGCACAGATACGCAGTATTTT.